The T cell receptor beta chain described here comes from a study of T-cell memory formation after mild COVID-19. For the study at large: Among the donors, TCR clusters were largely specific to each donor.

This CDR3 is 13 amino acids long. Trimming removed 6 bases at V and 6 bases at J, with 11 bases between. CDR1 and CDR2 (germline): MNHEY, SMNVEV (reference sequence). About this clonotype itself: Its antigen is currently unknown.

TCRdb re-analysed the 5' RACE reads in MiXCR, keeping a single row per CDR3 protein. The sample has 250,000 to 350,000 distinct CDR3 sequences; around 16% are singletons. Overall study findings and caveats: Confirmation was lacking for SARS-CoV-2 specificity of second-wave clones that peaked on day 37.

The chain couples TRBV27 to TRBJ1-4; maybe TRBD1 (6 bases). The sequenced material came from PBMCs or a T cell subset sorted from them (not recorded which). The TCR sequence derives from a man aged 18 to 29 who had mild COVID-19 (a few samples of this study predate the infection). Cell type and time point are not known. In DNA, the CDR3 is TGTGCCAGCAGGAGGGGGATTCATGAAAAACTGTTTTTT. It codes for CASRRGIHEKLFF.